This TCR beta chain stems from a study of early T cells in non-severe SARS-CoV-2 infection. J was trimmed by 0 bases and V by 5 bases; bases with no gene match: 9. The CDR3 spans 16 residues. The germline CDR1 and CDR2 sequences are SGHVS and FNYEAQ. TCRdb ran MiXCR on the 5' RACE reads and lists one entry per CDR3 protein. This table holds fewer than 30,000 distinct CDR3 sequences, around 5% found once. The table lists this clonotype with many counts. The chain combines TRBV7-6 with TRBJ1-1; 7 bases align to TRBD1. The sequencing input was whole blood. This TCR was sampled from an adult who was a healthcare worker with PCR-confirmed SARS-CoV-2 infection or an uninfected control (not recorded which). The CDR3 loop is CASSHRQGIMNTEAFF. The DNA for the CDR3 is TGTGCCAGCAGCCATAGACAGGGCATCATGAACACTGAAGCTTTCTTT.